The clone carrying this T cell receptor (beta chain) was seen a handful of times. Its antigen remains unknown. This specimen comes from a study of T cell repertoires in cytomegalovirus infection. CDR3 length: 15 residues. Germline values: CDR1 MGHRA, CDR2 YSYEKL. The V end lost 4 bases, the J end lost 4 bases, and 13 bases lay between the germline ends. TCRdb itself ran the reads through MiXCR, one entry per CDR3 protein. The sample contains some 900,000 distinct CDR3 sequences, roughly 33% of which appear only once. Sequencing was performed on cultured CD8+ T cells from PBMCs, taken from culture after CMV antigen stimulation. This TCR came from a human donor in good health (CMV status not recorded). Some clones in this sample may be carry-over from other donors' samples. J is TRBJ1-4 and V is TRBV4-1; D not resolved. Here the CDR3 DNA reads TGCGCCAGCAGCCTAGCTCACAGTCGTAATGAAAAACTGTTTTTT. It codes for CASSLAHSRNEKLFF.